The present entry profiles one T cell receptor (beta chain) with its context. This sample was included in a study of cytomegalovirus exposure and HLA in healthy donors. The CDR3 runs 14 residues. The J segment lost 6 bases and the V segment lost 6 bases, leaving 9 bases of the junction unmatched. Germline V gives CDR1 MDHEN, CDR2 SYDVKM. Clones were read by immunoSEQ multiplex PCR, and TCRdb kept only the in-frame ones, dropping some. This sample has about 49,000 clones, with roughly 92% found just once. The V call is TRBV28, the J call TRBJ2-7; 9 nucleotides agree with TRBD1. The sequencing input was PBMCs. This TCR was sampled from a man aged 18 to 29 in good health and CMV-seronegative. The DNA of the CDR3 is TGTGCCAGCAGGGGGACAGGGATTCTAACCGAGCAGTACTTC. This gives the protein CASRGTGILTEQYF. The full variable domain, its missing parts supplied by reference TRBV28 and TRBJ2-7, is DVKVTQSSRYLVKRTGEKVFLECVQDMDHENMFWYRQDPGLGLRLIYFSYDVKMKEKGDIPEGYSVSREKKERFSLILESASTNQTSMYLCASRGTGILTEQYFGPGTRLTVT.